This T cell receptor beta chain was documented in a study of vaccination effects on CD4 cells after COVID-19. Expansion with viral peptide pools was applied to antigen-specific CD4+ T cells by the ViraFEST assay prior to sequencing. Following 10 days of culture, CD4+ T cells were isolated. It was between March and December 2020 that the person had a SARS-CoV-2 infection confirmed by PCR. Participants were vaccinated with two doses of either the BNT162b2 or mRNA-1273 vaccine. Researchers reported culturing 2.1 million or so PBMC in each well, adding 9 to 10 IU/ml IL-2 and 10 ug/ml peptides. IL-2 medium supplanted half the medium on days 3 and 7. Germline V CDR1 and CDR2: SGHAT, FQNNGV. This CDR3 is built from 17 residues. J lost 1 base, V lost 1 base, and 2 bases had no gene match. A remark on this clone: What it recognizes is unknown.

Study results and limitations: After vaccination, at late timepoints, clones induced by infection and by vaccine contracted markedly. Relatively few convalescent patients took part in the study, which had no early post-infection timepoints.

Clones were read by immunoSEQ multiplex PCR, and TCRdb kept only the in-frame ones, dropping some. This sample has about 18,000 clones, with approximately 82% found just once. J is TRBJ2-1 and V is TRBV11-2, with 12 bases matching TRBD2. The sample in question was CD4+ T cells from PBMCs cultured with SARS-CoV-2 spike peptides, obtained after COVID-19 vaccination. The sequence derives from a human donor who had a prior SARS-CoV-2 infection. The CDR3 sequence: CASSLGTSGVSYNEQFF. The CDR3 nucleotides read TGTGCCAGCAGCTTAGGGACTAGCGGGGTATCCTACAATGAGCAGTTCTTC. Using reference TRBV11-2 and TRBJ2-1 for the parts outside the CDR3, the full variable domain is EAGVAQSPRYKIIEKRQSVAFWCNPISGHATLYWYQQILGQGPKLLIQFQNNGVVDDSQLPKDRFSAERLKGVDSTLKIQPAKLEDSAVYLCASSLGTSGVSYNEQFFGPGTRLTVL.